This entry concerns a single T cell receptor (beta chain). Its antigen is currently unknown. Authors' data handling: Individual samples carried between roughly 23,224 and 700,000 TCRs, with 85,000 to 100,000 as the median. One entry per CDR3 protein results from TCRdb running MiXCR on the RACE reads. These V and J calls are TCRdb output, not the study's own analysis. The top ten hold over 7% of the sample, which has around 330,000 distinct CDR3 sequences, 4.5% to 7% seen once. The data were obtained in a study of human T cells and chemical hapten exposure. Whole-study context: Each patch test put 0.01% DPC on the upper back, and results were read at 6 days. General study results and limits: Alopecia in the donors means their immune response may deviate from healthy people's.

Time point meaning: pre-sensitization, week 0. Treatment in this sample: therapeutic diphenylcyclopropenone sensitization with weekly scalp DPC. The trim removed 4 bases at V and 0 bases at J, leaving 4 bases unmatched. The CDR3 covers 16 residues. Germline CDR1 reads MGHRA; CDR2 reads YSYEKL. The receptor comes from a woman aged 18-29 years with alopecia areata. Some clones in this sample may be carry-over from other donors' samples. V and J are TRBV4-1 and TRBJ2-7; 12 nucleotides match TRBD2. The specimen was whole blood, collected in connection with sensitization to the hapten diphenylcyclopropenone (DPC). The DNA of the CDR3 is TGCGCCAGCAGCCCGACTAGCGGGGGATTCTCCTACGAGCAGTACTTC. Protein sequence: CASSPTSGGFSYEQYF.